This T cell receptor (beta chain) comes out of a study of blood T cell repertoires in COVID-19. Study context: From the United States, Italy and Spain came samples of acute and convalescent COVID-19.

Germline V gives CDR1 LGHDT, CDR2 YNNKEL (reference sequence). CDR3 length: 17 residues. The V and J ends lost 4 bases and 4 bases, in that order; junction bases with no gene match: 11. In the original processing: Nucleated cell counts were estimated from reference gene primer amplification. Data came from immunoSEQ multiplex PCR; TCRdb stores just in-frame clones and leaves some out. Clone size and V and J calls were adopted from that table, with D and trimming inferred from the DNA. The sample lists 180,000 or so clones, over 70% seen once, with around 13% in the top ten. Enrollees, about 18 to 89 years old, lived in roughly 24 US areas. Participant-given clinical history determined each cohort assignment.

The specimen sequenced was PBMCs or T cells enriched from blood (not recorded which). The rearrangement joins TRBV3-1 (or the pseudogene TRBV3-2) to TRBJ2-3; 10 bases agree with TRBD2. This receptor was obtained from a woman aged 55 to 70 who had recovered from COVID-19. The DNA for the CDR3 is TGTGCCAGCAGCCGACACTCCGGGACTAGCGTACCAGATACGCAGTATTTT. It is translated as CASSRHSGTSVPDTQYF.